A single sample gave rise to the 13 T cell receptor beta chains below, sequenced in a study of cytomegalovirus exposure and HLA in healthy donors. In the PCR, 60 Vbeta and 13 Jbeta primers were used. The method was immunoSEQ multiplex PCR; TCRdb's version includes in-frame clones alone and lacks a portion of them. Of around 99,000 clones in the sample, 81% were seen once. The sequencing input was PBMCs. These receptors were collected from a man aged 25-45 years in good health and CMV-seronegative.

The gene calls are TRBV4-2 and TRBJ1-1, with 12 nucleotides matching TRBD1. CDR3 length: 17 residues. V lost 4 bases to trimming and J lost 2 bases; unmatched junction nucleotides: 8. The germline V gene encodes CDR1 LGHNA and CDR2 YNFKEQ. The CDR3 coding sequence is TGTGCCAGCAGCCCTGCAGGGACAGGGGGCGATAACACTGAAGCTTTCTTT. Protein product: CASSPAGTGGDNTEAFF.

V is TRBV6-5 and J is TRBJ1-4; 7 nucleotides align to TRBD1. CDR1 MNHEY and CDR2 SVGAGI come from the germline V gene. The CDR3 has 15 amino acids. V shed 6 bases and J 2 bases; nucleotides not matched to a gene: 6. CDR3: CASRNEGATNEKLFF. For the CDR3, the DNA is TGTGCCAGCAGGAACGAGGGGGCTACTAATGAAAAACTGTTTTTT.

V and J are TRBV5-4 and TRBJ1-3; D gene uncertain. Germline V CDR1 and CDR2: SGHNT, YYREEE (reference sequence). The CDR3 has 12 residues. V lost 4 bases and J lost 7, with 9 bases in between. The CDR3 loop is CASSPRPNTIYF. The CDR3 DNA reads TGTGCCAGCAGCCCGAGGCCCAACACCATATATTTT.

CDR3 nucleotides: TGTGCCAGCAGTACAGGGGGCAATCAGCCCCAGCATTTT. It is translated as CASSTGGNQPQHF. The chain has TRBV6-4 and TRBJ1-5, with TRBD1 matching 7 bases. After removal of 5 bases from V and 2 bases from J, the junction contained 0 bases not matched to a gene. The CDR3 runs to 13 residues. Germline V CDR1 and CDR2: MRHNA, SNTAGT.

The CDR3 DNA follows: TGCAGCGCCGACTACGCTGGGGACACTGAAGCTTTCTTT. Its protein product is CSADYAGDTEAFF. The genes are TRBV29-1 and TRBJ1-1, with D unclear. Looked up from germline, CDR1 is SQVTM and CDR2 is ANQGSEA. The V end lost 7 bases, the J end lost 3 bases, and 15 bases lay between the germline ends. There are 13 residues in the CDR3.

CDR3 nucleotides: TGCAGCGTCGTGACCCCTAGCGACTCCTACAATGAGCAGTTCTTC. This codes for CSVVTPSDSYNEQFF. V and J are TRBV29-1 and TRBJ2-1; TRBD2 is a possible D gene (6 bases). Per the germline V gene, CDR1 is SQVTM and CDR2 is ANQGSEA. V was pared by 6 bases and J by 0 bases, with 15 bases between. The CDR3 is made up of 15 amino acids.

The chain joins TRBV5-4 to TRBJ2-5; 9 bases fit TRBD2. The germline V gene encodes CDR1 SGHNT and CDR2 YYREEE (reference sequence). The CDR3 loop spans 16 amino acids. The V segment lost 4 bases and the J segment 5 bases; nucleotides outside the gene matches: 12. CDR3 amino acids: CASSTGWGLAGETQYF. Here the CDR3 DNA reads TGTGCCAGCAGCACTGGGTGGGGGCTAGCGGGGGAGACCCAGTACTTC.

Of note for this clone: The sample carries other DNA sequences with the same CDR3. The CDR3 is CASSLGQAYGYTF. CDR3 bases: TGTGCCAGCAGTTTAGGACAGGCCTATGGCTACACCTTC. The rearrangement links TRBV27 to TRBJ1-2; TRBD1 aligns across 7 bases. This CDR3 comprises 13 residues. Looked up from germline, CDR1 is MNHEY and CDR2 is SMNVEV (reference sequence). Trimming took 2 bases from V and 4 from J; bases not matched to a gene: 1.

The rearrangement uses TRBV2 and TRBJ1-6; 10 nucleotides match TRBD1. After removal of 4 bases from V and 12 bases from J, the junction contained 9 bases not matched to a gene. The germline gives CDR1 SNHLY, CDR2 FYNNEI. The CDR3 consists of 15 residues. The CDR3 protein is CASSVGTGVLEPLHF. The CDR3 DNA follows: TGTGCCAGCAGTGTAGGGACAGGGGTTTTGGAACCCCTCCACTTT.

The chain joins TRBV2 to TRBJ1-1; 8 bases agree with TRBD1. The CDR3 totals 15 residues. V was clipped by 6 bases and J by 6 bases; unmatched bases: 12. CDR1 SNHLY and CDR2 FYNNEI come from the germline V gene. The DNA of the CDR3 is TGTGCCAGCAGCTCGAGAGGACAGGGCGGTCCTGAAGCTTTCTTT. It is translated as CASSSRGQGGPEAFF.

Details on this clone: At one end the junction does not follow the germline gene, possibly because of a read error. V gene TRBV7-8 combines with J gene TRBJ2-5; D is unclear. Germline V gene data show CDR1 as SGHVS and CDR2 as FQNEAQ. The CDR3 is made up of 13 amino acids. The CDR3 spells CASSLEIQEAQYF. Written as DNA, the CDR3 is TGTGCCAGCAGCTTAGAAATACAAGAGGCCCAGTACTTC.

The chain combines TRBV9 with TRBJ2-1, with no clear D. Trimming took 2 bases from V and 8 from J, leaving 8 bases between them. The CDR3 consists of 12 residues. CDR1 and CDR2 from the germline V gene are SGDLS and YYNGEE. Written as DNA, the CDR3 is TGTGCCAGCAGCGTGGTCCCAGATGAGCAGTTCTTC. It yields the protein CASSVVPDEQFF.

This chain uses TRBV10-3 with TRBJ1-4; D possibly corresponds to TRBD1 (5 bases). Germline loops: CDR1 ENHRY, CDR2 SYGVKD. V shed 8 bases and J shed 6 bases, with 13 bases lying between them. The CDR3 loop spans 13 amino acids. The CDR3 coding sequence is TGTGCCATCGGAGGAGGGGTCGATGAAAAACTGTTTTTT. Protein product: CAIGGGVDEKLFF.